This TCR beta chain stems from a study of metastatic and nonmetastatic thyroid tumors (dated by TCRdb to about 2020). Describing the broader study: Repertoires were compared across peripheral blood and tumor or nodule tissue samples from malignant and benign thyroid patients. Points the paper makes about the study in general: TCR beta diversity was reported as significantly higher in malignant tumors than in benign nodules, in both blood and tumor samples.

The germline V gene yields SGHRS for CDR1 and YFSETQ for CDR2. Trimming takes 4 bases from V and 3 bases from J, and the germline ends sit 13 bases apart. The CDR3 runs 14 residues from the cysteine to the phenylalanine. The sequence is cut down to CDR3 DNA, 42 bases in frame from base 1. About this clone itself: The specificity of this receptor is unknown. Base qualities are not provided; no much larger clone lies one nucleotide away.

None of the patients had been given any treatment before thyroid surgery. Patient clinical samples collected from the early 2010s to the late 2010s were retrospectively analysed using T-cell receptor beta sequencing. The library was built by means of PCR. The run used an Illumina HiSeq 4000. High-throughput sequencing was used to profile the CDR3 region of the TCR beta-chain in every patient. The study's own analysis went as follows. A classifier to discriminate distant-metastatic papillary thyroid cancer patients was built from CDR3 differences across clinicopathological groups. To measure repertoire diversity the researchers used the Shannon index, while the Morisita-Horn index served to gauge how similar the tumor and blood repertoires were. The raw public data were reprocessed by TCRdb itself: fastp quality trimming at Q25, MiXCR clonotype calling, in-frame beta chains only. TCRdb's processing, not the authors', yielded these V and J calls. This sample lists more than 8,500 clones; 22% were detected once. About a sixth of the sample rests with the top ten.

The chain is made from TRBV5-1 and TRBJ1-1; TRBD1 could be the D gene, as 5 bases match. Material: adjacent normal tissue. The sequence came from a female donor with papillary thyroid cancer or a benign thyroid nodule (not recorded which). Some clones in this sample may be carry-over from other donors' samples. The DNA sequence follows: TGCGCCAGCAGCGAGACAGACTCATACACTGAAGCTTTCTTT. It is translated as CASSETDSYTEAFF.